A selection of T cell receptor beta chains follows, all from one sample in a study of CD8 T cells in ankylosing spondylitis. TCRdb reprocessed the 5' RACE reads via MiXCR and lists one record per CDR3 protein. The data show some 150,000 distinct CDR3 sequences, around 43% seen once. The source material was synovial fluid, either unsorted or a sorted T cell fraction (not recorded which). The receptors here all came from a male donor with ankylosing spondylitis. Each CDR3 is given with its conserved first and last residue. The order of the fields is clone size, V gene, D gene, J gene, CDR3 DNA, CDR3 protein. A D gene is named only where the DNA matches it firmly. Clone size is not always given. Where it is, it says once, few, many or a class for expanded clones.

abundance: once; v_gene: TRBV15; d_gene: .; j_gene: TRBJ2-2; CDR3nt: TGTGCCACCAGCAGAGCCCCTACCGCGACAGAGGACACCGGGGAGCTGTTTTTT; CDR3aa: CATSRAPTATEDTGELFF
abundance: .; v_gene: TRBV6-5; d_gene: .; j_gene: TRBJ2-2; CDR3nt: TGTGCCAGCAGTTACTCGGGCGTGTGGATATCACCCGGGGAGCTGTTTTTT; CDR3aa: CASSYSGVWISPGELFF
abundance: .; v_gene: TRBV20-1; d_gene: .; j_gene: TRBJ1-5; CDR3nt: TGCAGTGCTTATAGTGGGAGACGGGACGGGGAAAATCAGCCCCAGCATTTT; CDR3aa: CSAYSGRRDGENQPQHF
abundance: .; v_gene: TRBV6-4; d_gene: TRBD2; j_gene: TRBJ2-1; CDR3nt: TGTGCCAGCAGTCCATCTTCGGGGGGAAGTGAGCAGTTCTTC; CDR3aa: CASSPSSGGSEQFF
abundance: .; v_gene: TRBV11-2; d_gene: TRBD1; j_gene: TRBJ2-6; CDR3nt: TGTGCCAGCAGCTTAGTTTTGACAGGGATCTCTGGGGCCAACGTCCTGACTTTC; CDR3aa: CASSLVLTGISGANVLTF
abundance: .; v_gene: TRBV14; d_gene: .; j_gene: TRBJ2-7; CDR3nt: TGTGCCAGCAGCCAACCCTGGGGGGAGCAGTACTTC; CDR3aa: CASSQPWGEQYF
abundance: .; v_gene: TRBV20-1; d_gene: TRBD1; j_gene: TRBJ2-7; CDR3nt: TGCAGTGCTAGAGATTTCCGGGACAGGGTGTACGAGCAGTACTTC; CDR3aa: CSARDFRDRVYEQYF
abundance: .; v_gene: TRBV11-2; d_gene: .; j_gene: TRBJ1-4; CDR3nt: TGTGCCAGCAGCATAACGGAAGCGTGGACTAATGAAAAACTGTTTTTT; CDR3aa: CASSITEAWTNEKLFF
abundance: .; v_gene: TRBV5-1; d_gene: TRBD2; j_gene: TRBJ2-7; CDR3nt: TGCGCCAGCAGCTTGGCGGGTCTAGCGGGAGGCGAGCAGTACTTC; CDR3aa: CASSLAGLAGGEQYF
abundance: .; v_gene: TRBV20-1; d_gene: TRBD2; j_gene: TRBJ2-5; CDR3nt: TGCAGTGCTAGGACGGGGGGAGTACGGGAGACCCAGTACTTC; CDR3aa: CSARTGGVRETQYF
abundance: .; v_gene: TRBV7-9; d_gene: .; j_gene: TRBJ2-7; CDR3nt: TGTGCCAGCAGCCTAACGGCCATCCGGGAGTACTTC; CDR3aa: CASSLTAIREYF
abundance: many; v_gene: TRBV11-1; d_gene: .; j_gene: TRBJ1-1; CDR3nt: TGTGCCAGCAGCTTAGGTAGGGGCGCGTATGACCAGAACACTGAAGCTTTCTTT; CDR3aa: CASSLGRGAYDQNTEAFF
abundance: once; v_gene: TRBV6-1; d_gene: .; j_gene: TRBJ2-1; CDR3nt: TGTGCCAGCGCCGGGAGCTCCTACAATGAGCAGTTCTTC; CDR3aa: CASAGSSYNEQFF
abundance: .; v_gene: TRBV5-1; d_gene: TRBD1; j_gene: TRBJ1-1; CDR3nt: TGCGCCAGCAGCTTGGGAGACAGGGGAAACACTGAAGCTTTCTTT; CDR3aa: CASSLGDRGNTEAFF
abundance: .; v_gene: TRBV14; d_gene: .; j_gene: TRBJ2-1; CDR3nt: TGTGCCAGCAGCCAAACAGCGTTAAGAAGCTCCTACAATGAGCAGTTCTTC; CDR3aa: CASSQTALRSSYNEQFF
abundance: .; v_gene: TRBV7-2; d_gene: .; j_gene: TRBJ2-3; CDR3nt: TGTGCCAGCAGCCCGGGTCCCAGGTTTGTCACAGATACGCAGTATTTT; CDR3aa: CASSPGPRFVTDTQYF
abundance: .; v_gene: TRBV13; d_gene: .; j_gene: TRBJ2-5; CDR3nt: TGTGCCAGCAGCTTAGCCCCCCAGACCCAGTACTTC; CDR3aa: CASSLAPQTQYF
abundance: .; v_gene: TRBV4-1; d_gene: .; j_gene: TRBJ1-5; CDR3nt: TGCGCCAGCAGCCAGACTCGGACTCAGCCCCAGCATTTT; CDR3aa: CASSQTRTQPQHF
abundance: few; v_gene: TRBV4-1; d_gene: .; j_gene: TRBJ1-3; CDR3nt: TGCGCCAGCAGTCGAAGGGGTACTGGAAACACCATATATTTT; CDR3aa: CASSRRGTGNTIYF
abundance: .; v_gene: TRBV28; d_gene: TRBD1; j_gene: TRBJ1-1; CDR3nt: TGTGCCAGCGGATCCGGGACAGTGGGGTACGGCACTGAAGCTTTCTTT; CDR3aa: CASGSGTVGYGTEAFF
abundance: .; v_gene: TRBV6-5; d_gene: TRBD2; j_gene: TRBJ2-7; CDR3nt: TGTGCCAGCAGTTACTCCGGGGGGGTCTGGGAGCAGTACTTC; CDR3aa: CASSYSGGVWEQYF
abundance: few; v_gene: TRBV14; d_gene: .; j_gene: TRBJ2-2; CDR3nt: TGTGCCAGCAGCCAAGATGTACCCGGGGAGCTGTTTTTT; CDR3aa: CASSQDVPGELFF
abundance: .; v_gene: TRBV20-1; d_gene: .; j_gene: TRBJ2-7; CDR3nt: TGCAGTGCTAGGGCAAACCCCTCCTCCTACGAGCAGTACTTC; CDR3aa: CSARANPSSYEQYF
abundance: few; v_gene: TRBV27; d_gene: .; j_gene: TRBJ1-2; CDR3nt: TGTGCCAGCAGCTCCGGCTCGAAAAGTGACTATGGCTACACCTTC; CDR3aa: CASSSGSKSDYGYTF
abundance: few; v_gene: TRBV24-1; d_gene: .; j_gene: TRBJ1-4; CDR3nt: TGTGCCACCAGTGACTCCCCCGAGGAGGGCAATGAAAAACTGTTTTTT; CDR3aa: CATSDSPEEGNEKLFF
abundance: few; v_gene: TRBV20-1; d_gene: TRBD1; j_gene: TRBJ1-6; CDR3nt: TGCAGTGCTACCGACAGGGGTTCAACACCCCTCCACTTT; CDR3aa: CSATDRGSTPLHF
abundance: .; v_gene: TRBV6-5; d_gene: TRBD2; j_gene: TRBJ2-3; CDR3nt: TGTGCCAGCAGTTACGGGCTAGCGGGGTCAGATACGCAGTATTTT; CDR3aa: CASSYGLAGSDTQYF
abundance: .; v_gene: TRBV28; d_gene: TRBD2; j_gene: TRBJ2-5; CDR3nt: TGTGCCAGCAGTCCGATATCGCGGGAGGGCCTGGAGACCCAGTACTTC; CDR3aa: CASSPISREGLETQYF
abundance: .; v_gene: TRBV12-3/TRBV12-4; d_gene: .; j_gene: TRBJ1-1; CDR3nt: TGTGCCAGCAGTCCCTGGCCAGTAGAGGGATTATGGAACACTGAAGCTTTCTTT; CDR3aa: CASSPWPVEGLWNTEAFF
abundance: .; v_gene: TRBV27; d_gene: .; j_gene: TRBJ2-7; CDR3nt: TGTGCCAGCAGTCCATTATCCTGGACCGCGGCGGAGCAGTACTTC; CDR3aa: CASSPLSWTAAEQYF
abundance: .; v_gene: TRBV24-1; d_gene: .; j_gene: TRBJ2-2; CDR3nt: TGTGCCACCAGTGATTTGAGGACTACCACAGCCCCCGGGGAGCTGTTTTTT; CDR3aa: CATSDLRTTTAPGELFF
abundance: .; v_gene: TRBV27; d_gene: .; j_gene: TRBJ1-6; CDR3nt: TGTGCCAGCAGTTTATCGCCGGGGACCCGAGCTAAGCTGAGTAATTCACCCCTCCACTTT; CDR3aa: CASSLSPGTRAKLSNSPLHF
abundance: .; v_gene: TRBV12-3/TRBV12-4; d_gene: .; j_gene: TRBJ2-1; CDR3nt: TGTGCCAGCAGTTTTGGCGGGGCGACCTATGAGCAGTTCTTC; CDR3aa: CASSFGGATYEQFF
abundance: many; v_gene: TRBV19; d_gene: .; j_gene: TRBJ2-1; CDR3nt: TGTGCCAGTAGTATAGATAGGCCCTACAATGAGCAGTTCTTC; CDR3aa: CASSIDRPYNEQFF
abundance: .; v_gene: TRBV3-1; d_gene: .; j_gene: TRBJ1-2; CDR3nt: TGTGCCAGCAGCCAAGAGCGGACAAGGGGGACTTATGGCTACACCTTC; CDR3aa: CASSQERTRGTYGYTF
abundance: few; v_gene: TRBV20-1; d_gene: .; j_gene: TRBJ1-5; CDR3nt: TGCAGTGCTGAAGGGGGAAGGGGTGGCAATCAGCCCCAGCATTTT; CDR3aa: CSAEGGRGGNQPQHF
abundance: many; v_gene: TRBV20-1; d_gene: TRBD2; j_gene: TRBJ2-1; CDR3nt: TGCAGTGCTAGAGACGGGAGCGGGAGGTGGAATGAGCAGTTCTTC; CDR3aa: CSARDGSGRWNEQFF
abundance: .; v_gene: TRBV7-8; d_gene: .; j_gene: TRBJ1-4; CDR3nt: TGTGCCAGCAGCTTAGTCGGGGGATTGCAGGAAAAACTGTTTTTT; CDR3aa: CASSLVGGLQEKLFF
abundance: many; v_gene: TRBV6-5; d_gene: TRBD1; j_gene: TRBJ1-1; CDR3nt: TGTGCCAGCAGTCCTCGGACAGGGCTGGTGAACACTGAAGCTTTCTTT; CDR3aa: CASSPRTGLVNTEAFF
abundance: few; v_gene: TRBV28; d_gene: .; j_gene: TRBJ1-5; CDR3nt: TGTGCCAGCAGCAGAACCAACAGGGACTGGGATCAGCCCCAGCATTTT; CDR3aa: CASSRTNRDWDQPQHF
abundance: few; v_gene: TRBV29-1; d_gene: TRBD2; j_gene: TRBJ2-3; CDR3nt: TGCAGCGCTATTAGCGGGAGCGTGACAGATACGCAGTATTTT; CDR3aa: CSAISGSVTDTQYF
abundance: many; v_gene: TRBV20-1; d_gene: TRBD2; j_gene: TRBJ2-7; CDR3nt: TGCAGTGCTAGATCTGACGGACTAGCGGGACCTTACGAGCAGTACTTC; CDR3aa: CSARSDGLAGPYEQYF
abundance: .; v_gene: TRBV12-3/TRBV12-4; d_gene: TRBD2; j_gene: TRBJ2-1; CDR3nt: TGTGCCAGCAGTTTAGGACTAGCAGGTCCCGAGCAGTTCTTC; CDR3aa: CASSLGLAGPEQFF
abundance: .; v_gene: TRBV24-1; d_gene: .; j_gene: TRBJ2-3; CDR3nt: TGTGCCACCAGTGAGGGCAGAACAGATACGCAGTATTTT; CDR3aa: CATSEGRTDTQYF
abundance: few; v_gene: TRBV29-1; d_gene: .; j_gene: TRBJ2-2; CDR3nt: TGCAGCGTTGGGACACCCAACACCGGGGAGCTGTTTTTT; CDR3aa: CSVGTPNTGELFF
abundance: .; v_gene: TRBV12-3/TRBV12-4; d_gene: TRBD2; j_gene: TRBJ2-1; CDR3nt: TGTGCCAGCAGTTCCCGCCCCGGACTAGCGTGGACCTACAATGAGCAGTTCTTC; CDR3aa: CASSSRPGLAWTYNEQFF
abundance: .; v_gene: TRBV7-6; d_gene: .; j_gene: TRBJ2-5; CDR3nt: TGTGCCAGCAGCGGCCGACTAGATGGGACCCAGTACTTC; CDR3aa: CASSGRLDGTQYF
abundance: few; v_gene: TRBV6-5; d_gene: TRBD2; j_gene: TRBJ2-7; CDR3nt: TGTGCCAGCAGTTACACGGGACTAGCGGGAGACGAGCAGTACTTC; CDR3aa: CASSYTGLAGDEQYF
abundance: .; v_gene: TRBV4-1; d_gene: TRBD1; j_gene: TRBJ2-1; CDR3nt: TGCGCCAGCAGCCGCAGCCTAGGGACAGTTTTTTGGTCTAGATCCTTC; CDR3aa: CASSRSLGTVFWSRSF
abundance: few; v_gene: TRBV6-5; d_gene: .; j_gene: TRBJ2-7; CDR3nt: TGTGCCAGCAGTTCGACAGGGGAGGGACCCTACGAGCAGTACTTC; CDR3aa: CASSSTGEGPYEQYF
abundance: few; v_gene: TRBV20-1; d_gene: TRBD2; j_gene: TRBJ2-3; CDR3nt: TGCAGTGCTAGCGCCAGCGGGGGATTCACAGATACGCAGTATTTT; CDR3aa: CSASASGGFTDTQYF
abundance: .; v_gene: TRBV5-6; d_gene: TRBD2; j_gene: TRBJ2-4; CDR3nt: TGTGCCAGCAGCCCTCAGGAGCGGGGGGGCCTTTTGACCAAAAACATTCAGTACTTC; CDR3aa: CASSPQERGGLLTKNIQYF
abundance: .; v_gene: TRBV19; d_gene: .; j_gene: TRBJ2-2; CDR3nt: TGTGCCAGTAGTATAGTGGGGGGAACGGCCGGGGAGCTGTTTTTT; CDR3aa: CASSIVGGTAGELFF
abundance: few; v_gene: TRBV6-4; d_gene: .; j_gene: TRBJ1-4; CDR3nt: TGTGCCAGCAGTGACTTCAGACGGGATGAAAAACTGTTTTTT; CDR3aa: CASSDFRRDEKLFF
abundance: .; v_gene: TRBV4-1; d_gene: TRBD1; j_gene: TRBJ1-2; CDR3nt: TGCGCCAGCAGCCAATCGACAGGGGCGGGGGGCTACACCTTC; CDR3aa: CASSQSTGAGGYTF
abundance: .; v_gene: TRBV5-5; d_gene: .; j_gene: TRBJ1-1; CDR3nt: TGTGCCAGCAGCTTGTTCCGGGTGATCCGTTCTGAAGCTTTCTTT; CDR3aa: CASSLFRVIRSEAFF
abundance: .; v_gene: TRBV7-2; d_gene: .; j_gene: TRBJ1-1; CDR3nt: TGTGCCAGCAGCTTAATCCGCACTGAAGCTTTCTTT; CDR3aa: CASSLIRTEAFF